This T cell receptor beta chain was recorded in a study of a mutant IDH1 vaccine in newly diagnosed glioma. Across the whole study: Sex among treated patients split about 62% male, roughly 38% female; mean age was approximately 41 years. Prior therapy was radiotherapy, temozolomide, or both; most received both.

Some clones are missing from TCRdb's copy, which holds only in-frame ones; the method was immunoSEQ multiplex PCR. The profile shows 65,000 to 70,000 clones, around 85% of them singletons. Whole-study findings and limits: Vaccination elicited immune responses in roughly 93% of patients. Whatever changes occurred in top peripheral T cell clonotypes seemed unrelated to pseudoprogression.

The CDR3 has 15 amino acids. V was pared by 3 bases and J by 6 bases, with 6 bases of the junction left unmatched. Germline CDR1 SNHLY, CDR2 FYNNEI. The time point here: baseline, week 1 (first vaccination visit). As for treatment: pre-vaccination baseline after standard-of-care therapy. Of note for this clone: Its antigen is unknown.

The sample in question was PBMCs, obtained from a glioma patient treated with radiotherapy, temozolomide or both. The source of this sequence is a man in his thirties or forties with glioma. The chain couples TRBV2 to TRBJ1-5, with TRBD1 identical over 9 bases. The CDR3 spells CASSENRGLGQPQHF. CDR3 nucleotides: TGTGCCAGCAGTGAGAACAGGGGGCTGGGTCAGCCCCAGCATTTT.